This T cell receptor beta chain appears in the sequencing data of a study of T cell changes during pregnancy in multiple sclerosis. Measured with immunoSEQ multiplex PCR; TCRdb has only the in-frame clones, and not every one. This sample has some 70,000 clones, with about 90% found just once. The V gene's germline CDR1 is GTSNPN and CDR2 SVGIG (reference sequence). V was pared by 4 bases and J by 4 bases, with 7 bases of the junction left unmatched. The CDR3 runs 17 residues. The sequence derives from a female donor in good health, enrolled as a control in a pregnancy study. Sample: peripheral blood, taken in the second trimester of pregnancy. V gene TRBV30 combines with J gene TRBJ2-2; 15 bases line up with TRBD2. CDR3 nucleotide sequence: TGTGCCTGGATCGGACTAGCGGGAGGGGCGGCCACCGGGGAGCTGTTTTTT. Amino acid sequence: CAWIGLAGGAATGELFF.